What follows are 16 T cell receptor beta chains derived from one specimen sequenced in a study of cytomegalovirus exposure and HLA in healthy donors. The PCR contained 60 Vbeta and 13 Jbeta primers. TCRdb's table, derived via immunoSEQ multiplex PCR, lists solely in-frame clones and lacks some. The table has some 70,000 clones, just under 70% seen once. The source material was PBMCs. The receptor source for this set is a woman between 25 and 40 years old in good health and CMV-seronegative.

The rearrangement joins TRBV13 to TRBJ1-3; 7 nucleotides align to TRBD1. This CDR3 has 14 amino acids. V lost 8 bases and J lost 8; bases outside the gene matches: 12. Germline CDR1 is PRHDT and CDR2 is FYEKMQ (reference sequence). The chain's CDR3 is CASSQGGQRDTIYF. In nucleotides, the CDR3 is TGTGCCAGCTCCCAAGGGGGACAGAGGGACACCATATATTTT.

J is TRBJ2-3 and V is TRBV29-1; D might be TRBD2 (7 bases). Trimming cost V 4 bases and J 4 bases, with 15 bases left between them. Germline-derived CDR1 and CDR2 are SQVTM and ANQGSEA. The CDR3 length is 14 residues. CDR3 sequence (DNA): TGCAGCGTTGCAAGGGGGGGGAGGGCAGATACGCAGTATTTT. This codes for CSVARGGRADTQYF.

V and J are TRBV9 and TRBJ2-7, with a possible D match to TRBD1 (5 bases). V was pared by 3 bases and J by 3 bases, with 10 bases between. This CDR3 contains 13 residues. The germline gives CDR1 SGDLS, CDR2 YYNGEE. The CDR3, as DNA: TGTGCCAGCAGCGGAATCAGGGACTACGAGCAGTACTTC. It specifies CASSGIRDYEQYF.

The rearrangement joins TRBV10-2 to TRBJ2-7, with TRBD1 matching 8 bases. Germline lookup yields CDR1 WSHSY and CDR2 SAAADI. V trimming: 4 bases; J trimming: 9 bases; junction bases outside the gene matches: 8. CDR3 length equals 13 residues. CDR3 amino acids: CASSALGQGGQYF. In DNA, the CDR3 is TGCGCCAGCAGTGCCCTCGGACAGGGAGGGCAGTACTTC.

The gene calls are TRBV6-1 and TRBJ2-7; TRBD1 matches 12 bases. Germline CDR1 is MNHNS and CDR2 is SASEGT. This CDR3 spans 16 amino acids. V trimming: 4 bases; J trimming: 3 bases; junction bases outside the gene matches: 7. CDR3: CASSVQGTGGGYEQYF. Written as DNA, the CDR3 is TGTGCCAGCAGTGTACAGGGGACAGGGGGCGGCTACGAGCAGTACTTC.

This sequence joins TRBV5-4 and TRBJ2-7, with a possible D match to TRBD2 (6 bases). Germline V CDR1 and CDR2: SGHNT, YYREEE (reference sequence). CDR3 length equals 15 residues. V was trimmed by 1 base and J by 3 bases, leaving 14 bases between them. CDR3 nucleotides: TGTGCCAGCAGCTTGCCCGAAGGAGCGGGCTACGAGCAGTACTTC. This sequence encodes CASSLPEGAGYEQYF. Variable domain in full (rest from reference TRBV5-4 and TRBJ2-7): ETGVTQSPTHLIKTRGQQVTLRCSSQSGHNTVSWYQQALGQGPQFIFQYYREEENGRGNFPPRFSGLQFPNYSSELNVNALELDDSALYLCASSLPEGAGYEQYFGPGTRLTVT.

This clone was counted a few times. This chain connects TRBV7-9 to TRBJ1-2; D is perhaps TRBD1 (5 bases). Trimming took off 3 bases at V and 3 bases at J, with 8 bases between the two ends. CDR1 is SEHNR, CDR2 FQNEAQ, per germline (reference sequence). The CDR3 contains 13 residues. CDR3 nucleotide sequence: TGTGCCAGCAGCTTTGACAGAGACTATGGCTACACCTTC. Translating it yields CASSFDRDYGYTF. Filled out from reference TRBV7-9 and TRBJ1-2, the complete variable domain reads DTGVSQNPRHKITKRGQNVTFRCDPISEHNRLYWYRQTLGQGPEFLTYFQNEAQLEKSRLLSDRFSAERPKGSFSTLEIQRTEQGDSAMYLCASSFDRDYGYTFGSGTRLTVV.

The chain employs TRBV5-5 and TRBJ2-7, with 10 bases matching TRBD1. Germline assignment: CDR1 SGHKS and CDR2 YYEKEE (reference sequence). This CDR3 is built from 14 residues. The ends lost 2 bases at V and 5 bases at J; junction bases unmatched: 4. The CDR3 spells CASSFGTGDNEQYF. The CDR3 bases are TGTGCCAGCAGCTTCGGGACAGGGGACAACGAGCAGTACTTC.

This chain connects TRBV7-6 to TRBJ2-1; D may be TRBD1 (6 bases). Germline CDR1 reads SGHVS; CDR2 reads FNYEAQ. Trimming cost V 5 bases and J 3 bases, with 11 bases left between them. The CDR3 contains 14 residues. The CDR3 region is CASSRRTDYNEQFF. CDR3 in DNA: TGTGCCAGCAGCCGAAGGACAGACTACAATGAGCAGTTCTTC.

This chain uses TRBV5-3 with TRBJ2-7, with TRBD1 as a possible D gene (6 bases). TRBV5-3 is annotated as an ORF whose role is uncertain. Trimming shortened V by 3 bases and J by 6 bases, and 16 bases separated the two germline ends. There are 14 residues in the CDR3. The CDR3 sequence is CARSSVSQGSEQYF. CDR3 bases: TGTGCCAGAAGCTCGGTGAGCCAGGGGAGCGAGCAGTACTTC.

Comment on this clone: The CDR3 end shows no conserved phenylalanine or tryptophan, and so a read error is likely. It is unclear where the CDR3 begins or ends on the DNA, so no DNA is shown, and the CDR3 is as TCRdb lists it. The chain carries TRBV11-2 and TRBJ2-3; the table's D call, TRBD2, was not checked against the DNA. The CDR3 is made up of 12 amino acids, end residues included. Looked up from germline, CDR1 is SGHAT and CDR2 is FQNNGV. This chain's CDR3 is CASSLIAGGLTL.

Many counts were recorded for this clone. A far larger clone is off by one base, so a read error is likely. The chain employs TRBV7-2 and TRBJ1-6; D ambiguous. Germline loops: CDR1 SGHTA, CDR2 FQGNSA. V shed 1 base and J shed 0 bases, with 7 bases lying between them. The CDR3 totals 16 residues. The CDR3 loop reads CASSLGPRSYNSPLHF. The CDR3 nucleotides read TGTGCCAGCAGCTTAGGGCCACGCTCCTATAATTCACCCCTCCACTTT.

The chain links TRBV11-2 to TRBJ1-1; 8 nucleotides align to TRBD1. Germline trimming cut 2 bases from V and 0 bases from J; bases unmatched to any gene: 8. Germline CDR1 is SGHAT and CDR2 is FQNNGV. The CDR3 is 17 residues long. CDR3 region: CASSLWDEQGVNTEAFF. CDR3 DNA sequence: TGTGCCAGCAGCTTATGGGATGAACAGGGGGTGAACACTGAAGCTTTCTTT. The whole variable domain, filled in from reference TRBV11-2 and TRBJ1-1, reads EAGVAQSPRYKIIEKRQSVAFWCNPISGHATLYWYQQILGQGPKLLIQFQNNGVVDDSQLPKDRFSAERLKGVDSTLKIQPAKLEDSAVYLCASSLWDEQGVNTEAFFGQGTRLTVV.

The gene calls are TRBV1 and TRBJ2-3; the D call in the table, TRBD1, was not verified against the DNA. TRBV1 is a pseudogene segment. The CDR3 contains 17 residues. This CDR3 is CTSRETGLAHRTDTQYF. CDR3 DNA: TGCACCAGCCGAGAAACAGGGTTAGCACACAGGACAGATACGCAGTATTTT.

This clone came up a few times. The CDR3 DNA is TGTGCCAGCAGCTTCGGACTAGCGGGGGGCACAGATACGCAGTATTTT. As protein: CASSFGLAGGTDTQYF. The J gene is TRBJ2-3, the V gene TRBV7-9; 13 bases agree with TRBD2. The CDR3 length is 16 residues. Trimming cost V 3 bases and J 1 base; bases outside gene matches: 1. Germline CDR1 reads SEHNR; CDR2 reads FQNEAQ (reference sequence).

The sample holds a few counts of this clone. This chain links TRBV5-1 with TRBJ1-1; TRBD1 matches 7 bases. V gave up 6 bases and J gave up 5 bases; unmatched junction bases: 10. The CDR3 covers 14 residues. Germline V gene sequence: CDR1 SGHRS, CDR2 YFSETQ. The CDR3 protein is CASTGSRGRTEAFF. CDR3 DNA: TGCGCCAGCACCGGGTCGAGGGGGCGTACTGAAGCTTTCTTT.